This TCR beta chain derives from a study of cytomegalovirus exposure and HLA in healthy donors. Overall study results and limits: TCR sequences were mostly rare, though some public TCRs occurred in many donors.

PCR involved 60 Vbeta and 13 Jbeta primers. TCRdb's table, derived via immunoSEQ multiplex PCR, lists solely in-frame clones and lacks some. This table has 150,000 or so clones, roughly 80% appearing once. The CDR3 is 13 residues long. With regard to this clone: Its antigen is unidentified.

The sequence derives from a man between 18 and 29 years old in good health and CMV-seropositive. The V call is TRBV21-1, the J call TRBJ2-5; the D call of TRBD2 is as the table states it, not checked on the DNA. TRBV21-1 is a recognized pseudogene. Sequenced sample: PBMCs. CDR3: CASSKDSRETQYF. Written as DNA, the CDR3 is TGTGCCAGCAGCAAAGATTCCCGAGAGACCCAGTACTTC.